The 28 T cell receptor beta chains below all came from one sample that was sequenced in a study of control samples from healthy donors and cancer patients. Generated by immunoSEQ multiplex PCR, the TCRdb table keeps only in-frame clones and is missing some. Here the sample spans 130,000 or so clones, 88% being singletons. What was sequenced was blood. The receptors were gathered from a man in his forties or fifties in good health.

The gene calls are TRBV28 and TRBJ2-2; possible D gene TRBD1, 5 bases. CDR1 and CDR2 (germline): MDHEN, SYDVKM. CDR3 length equals 10 residues. V was shortened by 9 bases and J by 9 bases, with 8 bases between the two germline ends. For the CDR3, the DNA is TGTGCCAGTATGGGGCGGGAGCTGTTTTTT. Translation gives CASMGRELFF. The variable domain in full, with the rest retrieved from reference TRBV28 and TRBJ2-2, is DVKVTQSSRYLVKRTGEKVFLECVQDMDHENMFWYRQDPGLGLRLIYFSYDVKMKEKGDIPEGYSVSREKKERFSLILESASTNQTSMYLCASMGRELFFGEGSRLTVL.

The chain employs TRBV5-5 and TRBJ2-2; 11 bases agree with TRBD2. The CDR3 is 17 amino acids. V was clipped by 3 bases and J by 2 bases; unmatched bases: 6. The germline V gene encodes CDR1 SGHKS and CDR2 YYEKEE (reference sequence). The CDR3 reads CASSSDGTSGNTGELFF. As DNA, the CDR3 is TGTGCCAGCAGCTCGGATGGGACTAGCGGTAACACCGGGGAGCTGTTTTTT.

The chain links TRBV18 to TRBJ2-7, with D uncertain. The CDR3 contains 15 residues. Per the germline V gene, CDR1 is KGHSH and CDR2 is LQKENI. V was pared by 6 bases and J by 0 bases, with 15 bases between. This CDR3 reads CASSGPALSSYEQYF. CDR3 DNA sequence: TGTGCCAGCTCCGGGCCGGCGCTTAGCTCCTACGAGCAGTACTTC.

The rearrangement uses TRBV6-5 and TRBJ2-7; maybe TRBD1 (6 bases). The CDR3 sequence is 14 residues long. Germline CDR1 reads MNHEY; CDR2 reads SVGAGI. Trimming stripped 4 bases from V and 4 bases from J, with 14 bases between. The DNA of the CDR3 is TGTGCCAGCAGTTTTCCGACAGGAATATACGAGCAGTACTTC. The encoded protein is CASSFPTGIYEQYF.

The chain joins TRBV5-6 to TRBJ2-7, with 11 bases lining up with TRBD2. The V and J ends lost 4 bases and 1 base, in that order; junction bases with no gene match: 4. The CDR3 contains 15 residues. Germline V gene data show CDR1 as SGHDT and CDR2 as YYEEEE. As DNA, the CDR3 is TGTGCCAGCAGCCCTCTAGCGGGGGGTTCCTACGAGCAGTACTTC. It yields the protein CASSPLAGGSYEQYF.

Note on this clone: One end of the junction is discordant with germline, which a read error may explain. The chain combines TRBV7-7 with TRBJ2-2; no clear D gene. Germline loops: CDR1 SSHAT, CDR2 FNYEAQ (reference sequence). This CDR3 contains 13 residues. Here the CDR3 reads CASSFGNTGELFF. In nucleotides, the CDR3 is TGTGCTAGCAGCTTCGGGAACACCGGGGAGCTGTTTTTT.

The gene calls are TRBV6-5 and TRBJ1-5, with 11 bases identical to TRBD1. This CDR3 is 15 amino acids long. The trim removed 10 bases at V and 6 bases at J, leaving 11 bases unmatched. Germline V gives CDR1 MNHEY, CDR2 SVGAGI. The chain's CDR3 is CATHGIGTGGQPQHF. DNA for the CDR3: TGTGCCACTCACGGAATCGGGACAGGGGGTCAGCCCCAGCATTTT.

This clone has just one count. V gene TRBV5-1 combines with J gene TRBJ2-2, with D hard to call. The CDR3 is made up of 13 amino acids. Trimming stripped 0 bases from V and 4 bases from J, with 4 bases between. The germline gives CDR1 SGHRS, CDR2 YFSETQ. The CDR3, as DNA: TGCGCCAGCAGCTTGGCTCCCACCGGGGAGCTGTTTTTT. This encodes CASSLAPTGELFF.

V is TRBV30 and J is TRBJ2-7; 8 nucleotides align to TRBD2. There are 13 residues in the CDR3. Germline assignment: CDR1 GTSNPN and CDR2 SVGIG (reference sequence). The trim removed 4 bases at V and 7 bases at J, leaving 9 bases unmatched. The CDR3 protein is CAWKGTSTGEQYF. CDR3 bases: TGTGCCTGGAAGGGGACTAGTACGGGAGAGCAGTACTTC.

This clone was seen a handful of times. J is TRBJ2-3 and V is TRBV12-3 or TRBV12-4; no clear D gene. Trimming removed 8 bases at V and 1 base at J, with 10 bases between. This CDR3 is 13 amino acids long. CDR3 DNA: TGTGCCAGCGGGGTTCTAGGCACAGATACGCAGTATTTT. It translates to CASGVLGTDTQYF.

The V gene is TRBV18, the J gene TRBJ2-2; D not certain. CDR1 is KGHSH and CDR2 is LQKENI in the germline V gene. This CDR3 spans 15 amino acids. The ends were cut back, 3 bases at V and 1 base at J, with 9 bases in the middle. This chain's CDR3 is CASSPQAQNTGELFF. CDR3 nucleotides: TGTGCCAGCTCACCGCAGGCCCAGAACACCGGGGAGCTGTTTTTT.

The chain links TRBV9 to TRBJ2-7; D might be TRBD1 or TRBD2, each matching 5 bases. CDR1 is SGDLS, CDR2 YYNGEE, per germline. CDR3 length: 15 residues. The V end was cut by 1 base, the J end by 3 bases, with 14 bases between. The CDR3, as DNA: TGTGCCAGCAGCGTATATCCAGGGACGCACTACGAGCAGTACTTC. Translation gives CASSVYPGTHYEQYF.

The chain carries TRBV2 and TRBJ1-1; D is uncertain. V lost 4 bases, J lost 7 bases, and 13 bases lay in between. The CDR3 runs to 13 residues. In germline, CDR1 is SNHLY, CDR2 FYNNEI. For the CDR3, the DNA is TGTGCCAGCAGTGCCCCAAGGCAGCTTGAAGCTTTCTTT. Protein: CASSAPRQLEAFF.

The rearrangement links TRBV19 to TRBJ2-2; 8 bases fit TRBD1. The V segment lost 6 bases and the J segment 6 bases; nucleotides outside the gene matches: 3. The CDR3 runs 13 residues. CDR1 and CDR2 (germline): LNHDA, SQIVND (reference sequence). The CDR3 sequence is CASRDREAGELFF. The CDR3 DNA is TGTGCCAGTAGGGACAGGGAGGCCGGGGAGCTGTTTTTT. Supplemented by reference TRBV19 and TRBJ2-2, the full variable domain reads DGGITQSPKYLFRKEGQNVTLSCEQNLNHDAMYWYRQDPGQGLRLIYYSQIVNDFQKGDIAEGYSVSREKKESFPLTVTSAQKNPTAFYLCASRDREAGELFFGEGSRLTVL.

The J gene is TRBJ1-6, the V gene TRBV6-5; possible D gene TRBD1, 6 bases. The V and J ends lost 6 bases and 7 bases respectively, with 10 bases between them. Germline-derived CDR1 and CDR2 are MNHEY and SVGAGI. The CDR3 runs to 13 residues. Here the CDR3 DNA reads TGTGCCAGCAGGGAGGGGGGGAATTCACCCCTCCACTTT. It is translated as CASREGGNSPLHF.

This chain links TRBV5-4 with TRBJ2-7; D might be TRBD1 or TRBD2, each matching 5 bases. Germline CDR1 reads SGHNT; CDR2 reads YYREEE (reference sequence). The CDR3 covers 14 residues. Trimming removed 0 bases from V and 5 bases from J, with 12 bases in between. DNA for the CDR3: TGTGCCAGCAGCTTGGAGGGTCAGGGAGACGAGCAGTACTTC. Amino acids: CASSLEGQGDEQYF.

The chain has TRBV15 and TRBJ2-7, with D possibly being TRBD1 (6 bases). Germline V gene sequence: CDR1 LNHNV, CDR2 YYDKDF (reference sequence). The CDR3 runs 14 residues. Trimming cost V 3 bases and J 1 base, with 10 bases left between them. CDR3: CATSSSGQSYEQYF. The CDR3 nucleotides are TGTGCCACCAGCAGCTCCGGACAGTCCTACGAGCAGTACTTC.

To note about this clone: A read error may account for a junction end that differs from germline. The chain is built from TRBV7-7 and TRBJ2-2; 10 nucleotides align to TRBD2. The CDR3 is 17 amino acids. Germline CDR1 is SSHAT and CDR2 is FNYEAQ (reference sequence). CDR3 nucleotides: TGTGCTAGCAGCCCCGGACCCGGGACTAGCGAAACCGGGGAGCTGTTTTTT. Translation gives CASSPGPGTSETGELFF.

This clone was seen more than once but under ten times. The genes are TRBV24-1 and TRBJ2-5; D not resolved. From germline, CDR1 is KGHDR and CDR2 SFDVKD. The CDR3 is 13 residues long. The V and J ends lost 9 bases and 3 bases respectively, with 13 bases between them. The CDR3 reads CATSVGLEETQYF. In DNA, the CDR3 is TGTGCCACCTCCGTGGGGTTAGAAGAGACCCAGTACTTC.

The J gene is TRBJ2-7, the V gene TRBV3-1 (or the pseudogene TRBV3-2); no definite D call. This CDR3 is 15 amino acids long. V shed 0 bases and J shed 4 bases, with 13 bases lying between them. CDR1 and CDR2 from the germline V gene are LGHDT and YNNKEL (reference sequence). CDR3 sequence (DNA): TGTGCCAGCAGCCAAGACTCTAGTCCGGTGTACGAGCAGTACTTC. Its protein product is CASSQDSSPVYEQYF.

Worth noting for this clone: Within the sample, other DNA sequences also encode this same CDR3. The chain is built from TRBV12-3 or TRBV12-4 and TRBJ1-2; D not resolved. The CDR3 is made up of 11 amino acids. The germline V and J ends were trimmed by 3 bases and 6 bases, with 5 bases remaining between them. CDR3 amino acids: CASSLGDGYTF. CDR3 DNA sequence: TGTGCCAGCAGTTTGGGTGATGGCTACACCTTC.

The chain is built from TRBV28 and TRBJ2-4; no definite D call. This CDR3 is 13 amino acids long. Trimming cost V 3 bases and J 5 bases, with 8 bases left between them. Per the germline V gene, CDR1 is MDHEN and CDR2 is SYDVKM. CDR3 residues: CASSLVQENIQYF. The CDR3 DNA follows: TGTGCCAGCAGTTTGGTGCAGGAAAACATTCAGTACTTC. Complete variable domain (other parts from reference TRBV28 and TRBJ2-4): DVKVTQSSRYLVKRTGEKVFLECVQDMDHENMFWYRQDPGLGLRLIYFSYDVKMKEKGDIPEGYSVSREKKERFSLILESASTNQTSMYLCASSLVQENIQYFGAGTRLSVL.

The chain recombines TRBV10-1 with TRBJ1-3; D is unclear. The CDR3 consists of 14 residues. In germline, CDR1 is WNHNN, CDR2 SYGVQD (reference sequence). V lost 8 bases and J 0 bases, leaving 11 bases between the germline ends. For the CDR3, the DNA is TGCGCCAGCCCTGGGCAGTACTCTGGAAACACCATATATTTT. Amino acids: CASPGQYSGNTIYF.

The rearrangement links TRBV7-2 to TRBJ1-3; TRBD1 is a possible D gene (6 bases). Deletions cut 8 bases from V and 4 bases from J, with 15 bases between. Germline V gene sequence: CDR1 SGHTA, CDR2 FQGNSA. The CDR3 is made up of 14 amino acids. CDR3 sequence reads: CASGTPGSGNTIYF. The CDR3 DNA reads as TGTGCCAGCGGGACACCAGGCTCCGGAAACACCATATATTTT.

The chain joins TRBV20-1 to TRBJ2-7, with D unclear. V lost 5 bases, J lost 5 bases, and 7 bases lay in between. The CDR3 extends over 10 amino acids. Germline V gene lookup returns CDR1 DFQATT and CDR2 SNEGSKA (reference sequence). In DNA form, the CDR3 reads TGCAGTGCTCGATGGAACGAGCAGTACTTC. This encodes CSARWNEQYF.

The chain couples TRBV30 to TRBJ1-5; D might be TRBD1 (6 bases). This CDR3 spans 13 amino acids. The germline V gene has CDR1 GTSNPN and CDR2 SVGIG (reference sequence). V gave up 1 base and J gave up 7 bases, with 11 bases separating them. This chain's CDR3 is CAWSGAGDQPQHF. CDR3 coding DNA: TGTGCCTGGAGTGGGGCAGGGGACCAGCCCCAGCATTTT.

V and J are TRBV6-5 and TRBJ1-1; D unclear. V was shortened by 7 bases and J by 4 bases, with 13 bases between the two germline ends. The CDR3 runs to 13 residues. The germline V gene encodes CDR1 MNHEY and CDR2 SVGAGI. CDR3 sequence: CASTVGPGTEAFF. CDR3 coding DNA: TGTGCCAGCACCGTAGGGCCCGGCACTGAAGCTTTCTTT.

J is TRBJ2-5 and V is TRBV5-1; 9 positions agree with TRBD1. Per the germline V gene, CDR1 is SGHRS and CDR2 is YFSETQ. V shed 4 bases and J 4 bases; nucleotides not matched to a gene: 5. The CDR3 is made up of 14 amino acids. The CDR3 DNA is TGCGCCAGCAGCGCGGGACAGGGAACAGAGACCCAGTACTTC. Translation gives CASSAGQGTETQYF.